This paragraph covers one T cell receptor beta chain sequence. What it recognizes is unknown. The germline V gene encodes CDR1 LGHNA and CDR2 YNFKEQ. V trimming: 2 bases; J trimming: 6 bases; junction bases outside the gene matches: 8. The CDR3 sequence is 16 residues long. PCR used 60 Vbeta primers and 13 Jbeta primers. Produced via immunoSEQ multiplex PCR; TCRdb's table is partial and in-frame only. This table has under 150,000 clones, over 60% appearing once. This record belongs to a study of cytomegalovirus exposure and HLA in healthy donors. Study conclusions and caveats: Diagnosis of cytomegalovirus status made by the classifier reportedly showed high specificity and sensitivity. Most TCR sequences proved rare, with some public TCRs found in many donors.

Donors were nominally healthy when sampled, though unrecorded immune exposures were likely. This TCR was sampled from a human donor in good health. V gene TRBV4-2 combines with J gene TRBJ1-5; 9 bases fit TRBD1. Input material: PBMCs. This CDR3 reads CASSQLQGAPGQPQHF. CDR3 nucleotides: TGTGCCAGCAGCCAACTACAGGGGGCGCCTGGTCAGCCCCAGCATTTT.